What follows are 8 T cell receptor beta chains derived from one specimen sequenced in a study of blood T cell repertoires in COVID-19. Profiled with immunoSEQ multiplex PCR; TCRdb holds only in-frame clones, not every one. Of fewer than 250,000 clones in the sample, approximately 80% were seen once. What was sequenced was peripheral blood. Every receptor here comes from a human donor in a cohort sampled during active COVID-19.

The genes are TRBV9 and TRBJ1-1; 9 bases line up with TRBD1. The CDR3 is 14 amino acids. From germline, CDR1 is SGDLS and CDR2 YYNGEE. J gave up 1 base and V 5 bases, and 3 bases lay outside the gene matches. CDR3 protein: CASSGTGWNTEAFF. For the CDR3, the DNA is TGTGCCAGCAGTGGGACAGGGTGGAACACTGAAGCTTTCTTT.

The chain links TRBV2 to TRBJ2-1, with TRBD2 as a possible D gene (6 bases). Germline V CDR1 and CDR2: SNHLY, FYNNEI. CDR3 length: 17 residues. Trimming cost V 5 bases and J 9 bases, with 26 bases left between them. CDR3 DNA: TGTGCCAGCAGTCTTAATACCCGCGGGGTCCCCGGCGGTGAGCAGTTCTTC. This gives the protein CASSLNTRGVPGGEQFF. Complete variable domain (other parts from reference TRBV2 and TRBJ2-1): EPEVTQTPSHQVTQMGQEVILRCVPISNHLYFYWYRQILGQKVEFLVSFYNNEISEKSEIFDDQFSVERPDGSNFTLKIRSTKLEDSAMYFCASSLNTRGVPGGEQFFGPGTRLTVL.

The rearrangement uses TRBV6-5 and TRBJ2-2, with a possible D match to TRBD2 (6 bases). V lost 10 bases to trimming and J lost 7 bases, with 16 bases between them. Per the germline V gene, CDR1 is MNHEY and CDR2 is SVGAGI. CDR3 size: 13 residues. CDR3 sequence (DNA): TGTGCCACCAAGGAGGGCCGGAGCGGGGAGCTGTTTTTT. It specifies CATKEGRSGELFF.

This clone was seen a handful of times. The rearrangement uses TRBV6-1 and TRBJ2-7, with a possible D match to TRBD2 (5 bases). Trimming pared 3 bases from V and 6 bases from J, leaving 9 bases between. The length of the CDR3 is 12 residues. Germline CDR1 reads MNHNS; CDR2 reads SASEGT. CDR3 region: CASSERVGEQYV. The CDR3 DNA reads TGTGCCAGCAGTGAGCGGGTCGGCGAGCAGTACGTC.

The J gene is TRBJ2-5, the V gene TRBV5-1; D ambiguous. Germline V gives CDR1 SGHRS, CDR2 YFSETQ. The CDR3 runs 11 residues. V shed 1 base and J shed 4 bases, with 2 bases lying between them. Here the CDR3 DNA reads TGCGCCAGCAGCTTGCGAGAGACCCAGTACTTC. It encodes CASSLRETQYF.

The chain joins TRBV3-1 (or the pseudogene TRBV3-2) to TRBJ1-6; D is undetermined. The CDR3 contains 16 residues. CDR1 is LGHDT, CDR2 YNNKEL, per germline (reference sequence). V gave up 5 bases and J gave up 3 bases, with 14 bases separating them. CDR3 nucleotide sequence: TGTGCCAGCAGCTACACGAGACTGAACTATAATTCACCCCTCCACTTT. This encodes CASSYTRLNYNSPLHF.

The chain joins TRBV2 to TRBJ2-3, with 7 bases aligning to TRBD2. The CDR3 runs to 12 residues. Germline-derived CDR1 and CDR2 are SNHLY and FYNNEI. V lost 4 bases to trimming and J lost 6 bases; unmatched junction nucleotides: 1. The CDR3 here is CASSGTRDTQYF. The CDR3 DNA is TGTGCCAGCAGTGGGACTAGGGATACGCAGTATTTT.

The table lists this clone with a count of one. This sequence joins TRBV25-1 and TRBJ2-6; the D gene is possibly TRBD2 (6 bases). The CDR3 is 18 amino acids. Germline V CDR1 and CDR2: MGHDK, SYGVNS. The ends were cut back, 6 bases at V and 0 bases at J, with 18 bases in the middle. CDR3 loop: CASSSTRDGSSGANVLTF. CDR3 DNA: TGTGCCAGCAGCTCTACCCGGGACGGGAGCTCTGGGGCCAACGTCCTGACTTTC.